This TCR beta chain was sequenced in a study of T cells in Graves' hyperthyroidism and ophthalmopathy. This clonotype was detected many times. TCR beta CDR3 sequences were amplified from RNA transcripts. HTBI primers were the set used in a first-round RT-PCR of the TCR CDR3. TCRdb called the multiplex PCR reads again in MiXCR, with one record for every CDR3 protein. Of about 640,000 distinct CDR3 sequences listed, around 21% are singletons. Sequencing was done on a sample of blood. The clonotype was recovered from a young man with Graves' ophthalmopathy.

In DNA, the CDR3 is TGTGCCAGCAGCCCGGTTGGGGGTATGAACACTGAAGCTTTCTTT. Amino acids: CASSPVGGMNTEAFF. The V gene is TRBV7-9, the J gene TRBJ1-1, with D possibly matching TRBD1 (5 bases). Germline V lookup: CDR1 SEHNR, CDR2 FQNEAQ (reference sequence). This CDR3 has 15 residues. V lost 5 bases and J lost 0, with 13 bases in between. Using reference TRBV7-9 and TRBJ1-1 for the parts outside the CDR3, the full variable domain is DTGVSQNPRHKITKRGQNVTFRCDPISEHNRLYWYRQTLGQGPEFLTYFQNEAQLEKSRLLSDRFSAERPKGSFSTLEIQRTEQGDSAMYLCASSPVGGMNTEAFFGQGTRLTVV.